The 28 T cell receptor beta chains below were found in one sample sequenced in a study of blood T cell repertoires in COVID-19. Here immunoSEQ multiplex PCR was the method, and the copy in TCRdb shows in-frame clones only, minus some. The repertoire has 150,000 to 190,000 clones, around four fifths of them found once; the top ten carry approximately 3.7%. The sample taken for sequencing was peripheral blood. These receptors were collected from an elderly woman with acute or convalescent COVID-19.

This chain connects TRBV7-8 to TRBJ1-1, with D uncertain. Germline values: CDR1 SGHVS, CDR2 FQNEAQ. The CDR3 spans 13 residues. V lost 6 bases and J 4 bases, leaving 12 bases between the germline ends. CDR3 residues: CASRFAGGTEAFF. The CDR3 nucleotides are TGTGCCAGCAGATTCGCGGGTGGCACTGAAGCTTTCTTT.

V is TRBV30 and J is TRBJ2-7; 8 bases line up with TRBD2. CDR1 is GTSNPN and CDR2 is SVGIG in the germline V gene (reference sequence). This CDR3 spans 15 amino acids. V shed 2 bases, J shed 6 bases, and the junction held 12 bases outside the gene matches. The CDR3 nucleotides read TGTGCCTGGAGTAACCCGGGACTAGGTTCTCTCGAGCAGTACTTC. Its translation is CAWSNPGLGSLEQYF.

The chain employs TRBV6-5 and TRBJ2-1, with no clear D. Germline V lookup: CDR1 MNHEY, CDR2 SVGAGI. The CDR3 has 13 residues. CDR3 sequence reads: CAVRSAPPTEQFF. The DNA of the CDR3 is TGTGCGGTCAGGTCCGCCCCCCCCACTGAGCAGTTCTTC.

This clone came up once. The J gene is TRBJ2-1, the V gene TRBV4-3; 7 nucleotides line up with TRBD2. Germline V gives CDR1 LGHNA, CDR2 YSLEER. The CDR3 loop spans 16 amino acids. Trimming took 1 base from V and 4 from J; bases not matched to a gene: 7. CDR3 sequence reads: CASSQVGRDYYNEQFF. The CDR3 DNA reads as TGCGCCAGCAGCCAAGTAGGAAGGGACTATTACAATGAGCAGTTCTTC.

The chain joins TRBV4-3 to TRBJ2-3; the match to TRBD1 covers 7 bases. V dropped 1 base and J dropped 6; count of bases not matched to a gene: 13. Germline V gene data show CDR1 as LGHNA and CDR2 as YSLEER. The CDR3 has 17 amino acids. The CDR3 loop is CASSQVGGLGAADTQYF. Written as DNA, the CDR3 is TGCGCCAGCAGCCAAGTAGGGGGCCTCGGGGCGGCGGATACGCAGTATTTT.

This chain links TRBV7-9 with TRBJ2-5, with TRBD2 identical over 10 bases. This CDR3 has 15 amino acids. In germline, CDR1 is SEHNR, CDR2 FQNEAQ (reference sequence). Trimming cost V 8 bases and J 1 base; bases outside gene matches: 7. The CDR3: CASSLAGVSQETQYF. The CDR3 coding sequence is TGTGCCAGCTCCCTAGCGGGAGTGAGCCAAGAGACCCAGTACTTC.

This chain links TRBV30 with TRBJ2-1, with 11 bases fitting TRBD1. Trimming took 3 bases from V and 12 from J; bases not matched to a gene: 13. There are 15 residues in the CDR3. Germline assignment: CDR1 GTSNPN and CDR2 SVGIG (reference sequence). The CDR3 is CAWRSWGQGDSGQFF. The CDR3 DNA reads TGTGCCTGGAGGAGTTGGGGACAGGGGGACAGTGGGCAGTTCTTC.

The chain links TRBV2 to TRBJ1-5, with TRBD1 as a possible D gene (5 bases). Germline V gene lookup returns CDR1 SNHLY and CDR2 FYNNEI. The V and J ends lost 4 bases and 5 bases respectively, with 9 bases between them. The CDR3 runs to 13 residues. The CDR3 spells CASSGQLDQPQHF. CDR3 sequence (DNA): TGTGCCAGCAGTGGACAGCTCGATCAGCCCCAGCATTTT.

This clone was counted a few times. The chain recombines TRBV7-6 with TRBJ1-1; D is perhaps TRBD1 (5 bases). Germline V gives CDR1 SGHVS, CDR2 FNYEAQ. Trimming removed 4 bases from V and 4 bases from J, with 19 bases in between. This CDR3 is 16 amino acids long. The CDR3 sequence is CASSSLGQGEITEAFF. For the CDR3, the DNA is TGTGCCAGCAGCTCCCTGGGTCAAGGGGAAATCACTGAAGCTTTCTTT. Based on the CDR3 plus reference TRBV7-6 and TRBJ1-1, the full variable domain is GAGVSQSPRYKVTKRGQDVALRCDPISGHVSLYWYRQALGQGPEFLTYFNYEAQQDKSGLPNDRFSAERPEGSISTLTIQRTEQRDSAMYRCASSSLGQGEITEAFFGQGTRLTVV.

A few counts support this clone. The CDR3 sequence: CASSLRTGYEQYF. DNA of the CDR3: TGTGCCAGCAGTTTGCGGACAGGCTACGAGCAGTACTTC. The J gene is TRBJ2-7, the V gene TRBV27, with 7 bases that match TRBD1. V was clipped by 3 bases and J by 3 bases; unmatched bases: 2. From germline, CDR1 is MNHEY and CDR2 SMNVEV (reference sequence). CDR3 length equals 13 residues.

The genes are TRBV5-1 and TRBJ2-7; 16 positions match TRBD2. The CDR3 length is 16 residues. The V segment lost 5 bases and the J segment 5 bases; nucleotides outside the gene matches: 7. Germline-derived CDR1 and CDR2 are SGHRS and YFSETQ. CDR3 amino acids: CASSYSGTSGRDEQYF. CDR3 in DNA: TGCGCCAGCAGTTATTCCGGGACTAGCGGGAGGGACGAGCAGTACTTC.

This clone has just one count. Here the CDR3 reads CASSARDRGSYEQYF. The CDR3 DNA follows: TGTGCCAGCAGCGCCCGGGACAGGGGCTCCTACGAGCAGTACTTC. The rearrangement uses TRBV5-6 and TRBJ2-7; 10 bases match TRBD1. The CDR3 loop spans 15 amino acids. Losses at the gene ends were 4 bases for V and 0 bases for J; bases not matched to a gene: 4. Germline CDR1 is SGHDT and CDR2 is YYEEEE.

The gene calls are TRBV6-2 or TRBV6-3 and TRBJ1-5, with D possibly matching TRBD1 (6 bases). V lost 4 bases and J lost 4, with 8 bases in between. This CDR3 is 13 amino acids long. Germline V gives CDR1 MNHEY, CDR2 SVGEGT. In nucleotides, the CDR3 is TGTGCCAGCAGTTTTGGACAGAATCAGCCCCAGCATTTT. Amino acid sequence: CASSFGQNQPQHF.

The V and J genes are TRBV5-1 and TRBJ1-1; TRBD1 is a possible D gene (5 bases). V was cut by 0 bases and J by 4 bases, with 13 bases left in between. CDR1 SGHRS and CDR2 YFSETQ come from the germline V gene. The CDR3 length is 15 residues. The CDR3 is CASSLVGAGSTEAFF. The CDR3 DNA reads TGCGCCAGCAGCTTGGTAGGGGCGGGGAGCACTGAAGCTTTCTTT.

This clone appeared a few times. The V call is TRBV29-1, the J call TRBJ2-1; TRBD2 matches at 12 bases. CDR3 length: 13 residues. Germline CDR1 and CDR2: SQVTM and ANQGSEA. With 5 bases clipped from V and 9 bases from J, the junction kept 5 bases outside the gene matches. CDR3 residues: CSVSSGGAGEQFF. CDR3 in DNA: TGCAGCGTTTCTAGCGGGGGGGCCGGTGAGCAGTTCTTC.

Here the CDR3 DNA reads TGTGCCAGCAGCTTAGCCCGGGAGGGGGCCCGACCTAACTATGGCTACACCTTC. Amino acids: CASSLAREGARPNYGYTF. The V call is TRBV7-9, the J call TRBJ1-2, with 7 nucleotides matching TRBD1. Germline V gene sequence: CDR1 SEHNR, CDR2 FQNEAQ (reference sequence). CDR3 length: 18 residues. V gave up 0 bases and J gave up 0 bases; unmatched junction bases: 10.

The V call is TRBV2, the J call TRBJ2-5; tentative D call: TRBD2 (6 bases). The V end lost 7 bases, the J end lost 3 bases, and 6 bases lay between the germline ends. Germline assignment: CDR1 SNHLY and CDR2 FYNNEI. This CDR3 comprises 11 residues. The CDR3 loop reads CASTGEETQYF. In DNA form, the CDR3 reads TGTGCCAGCACGGGAGAAGAGACCCAGTACTTC.

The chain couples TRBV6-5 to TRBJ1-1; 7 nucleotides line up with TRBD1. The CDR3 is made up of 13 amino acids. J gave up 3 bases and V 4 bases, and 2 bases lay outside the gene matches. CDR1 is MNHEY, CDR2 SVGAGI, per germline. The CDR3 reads CASSWQGDTEAFF. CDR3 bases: TGTGCCAGCAGTTGGCAGGGGGACACTGAAGCTTTCTTT.

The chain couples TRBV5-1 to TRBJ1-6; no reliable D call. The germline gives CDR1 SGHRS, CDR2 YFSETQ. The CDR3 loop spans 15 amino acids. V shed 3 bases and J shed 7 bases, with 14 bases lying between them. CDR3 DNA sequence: TGCGCCAGCAGCTCATACCAGATGTCAAATTCACCCCTCCACTTT. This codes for CASSSYQMSNSPLHF.

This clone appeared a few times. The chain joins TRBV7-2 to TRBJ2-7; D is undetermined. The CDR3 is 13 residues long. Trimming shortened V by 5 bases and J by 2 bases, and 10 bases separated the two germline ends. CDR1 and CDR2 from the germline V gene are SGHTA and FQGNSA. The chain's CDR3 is CASSETPPYEQYF. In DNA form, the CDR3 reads TGTGCCAGCAGCGAGACTCCTCCCTACGAGCAGTACTTC.

CDR3 nucleotides: TGCGCCAGCAGCCCGACGGACAAATTTTACAATGAGCAGTTCTTC. It translates to CASSPTDKFYNEQFF. The chain combines TRBV23-1 with TRBJ2-1; tentatively, D is TRBD1 (5 bases). TRBV23-1 is an ORF, and what it does is uncertain. Trimming cost V 6 bases and J 4 bases, with 16 bases left between them. The CDR3 sequence is 15 residues long.

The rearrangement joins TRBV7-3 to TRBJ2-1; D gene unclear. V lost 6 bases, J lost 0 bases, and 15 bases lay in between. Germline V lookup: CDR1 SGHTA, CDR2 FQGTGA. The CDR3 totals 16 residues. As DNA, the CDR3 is TGTGCCAGCAGGTTCGGCGGCCCAAGCTCCTACAATGAGCAGTTCTTC. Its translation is CASRFGGPSSYNEQFF.

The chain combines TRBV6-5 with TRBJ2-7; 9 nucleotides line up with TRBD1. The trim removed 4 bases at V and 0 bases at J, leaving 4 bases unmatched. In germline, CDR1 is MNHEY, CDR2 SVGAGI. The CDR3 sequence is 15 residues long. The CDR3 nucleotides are TGTGCCAGCAGTTCCGGGACAGGGAGCTCCTACGAGCAGTACTTC. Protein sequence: CASSSGTGSSYEQYF.

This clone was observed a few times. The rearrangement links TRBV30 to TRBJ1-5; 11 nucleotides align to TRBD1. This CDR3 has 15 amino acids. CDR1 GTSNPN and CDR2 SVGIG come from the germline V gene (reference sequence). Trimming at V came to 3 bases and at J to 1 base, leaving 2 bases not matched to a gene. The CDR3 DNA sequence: TGTGCCTGGAGAGGACAGGGGGCGAGCAATCAGCCCCAGCATTTT. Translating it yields CAWRGQGASNQPQHF.

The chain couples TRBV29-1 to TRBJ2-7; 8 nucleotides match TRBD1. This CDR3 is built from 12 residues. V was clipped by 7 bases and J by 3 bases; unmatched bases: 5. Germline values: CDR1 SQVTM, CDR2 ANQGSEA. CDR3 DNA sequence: TGCAGCGCGGGACAGGTCGTCTACGAGCAGTACTTC. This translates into CSAGQVVYEQYF.

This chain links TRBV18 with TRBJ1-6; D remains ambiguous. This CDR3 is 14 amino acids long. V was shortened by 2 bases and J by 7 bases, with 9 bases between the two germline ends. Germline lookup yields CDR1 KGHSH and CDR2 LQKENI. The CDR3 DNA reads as TGTGCCAGCTCACCAAGCAATTCAAATTCACCCCTCCACTTT. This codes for CASSPSNSNSPLHF.

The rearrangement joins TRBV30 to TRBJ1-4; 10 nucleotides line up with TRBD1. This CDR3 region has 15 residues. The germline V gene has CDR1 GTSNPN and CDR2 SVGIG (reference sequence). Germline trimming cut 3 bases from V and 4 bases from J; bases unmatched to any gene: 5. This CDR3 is CAWSLRDRGNEKLFF. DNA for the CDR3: TGTGCCTGGAGCCTCCGGGACAGGGGTAATGAAAAACTGTTTTTT.

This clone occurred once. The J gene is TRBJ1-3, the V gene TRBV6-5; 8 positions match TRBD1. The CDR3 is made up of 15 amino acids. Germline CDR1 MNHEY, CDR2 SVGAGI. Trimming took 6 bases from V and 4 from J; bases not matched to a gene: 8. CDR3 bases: TGTGCCAGCAGCCTGACAGGGGAAAGGGGAAACACCATATATTTT. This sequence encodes CASSLTGERGNTIYF.